The rows below give T cell receptor beta chains drawn from one sample of a study of cytomegalovirus exposure and HLA in healthy donors. TCRdb's copy holds only in-frame clones and misses some; the assay was immunoSEQ multiplex PCR. The profile covers some 150,000 clones, with around three quarters appearing a single time and 3.7% taken by the ten largest. Material for sequencing was PBMCs. The receptors were gathered from a man aged 30 to 39 in good health and CMV-seropositive. The CDR3 runs from the conserved cysteine through the conserved F or W. The D gene is left open where the match is weak. The size of a clone is reported for some rows only, either as once, few or many, or as a class for expanded clones.

TRBV11-2	-	-	TRBJ2-5	CASGSGVQETQYF	TGTGCCAGCGGGTCAGGGGTACAAGAGACCCAGTACTTC
TRBV4-3	-	-	TRBJ1-3	CASSQVRLSRDGNTIYF	TGCGCCAGCAGCCAAGTCCGTCTGTCGAGAGATGGAAACACCATATATTTT
TRBV6-5	-	-	TRBJ2-7	CASSYFGYEQYF	TGTGCCAGCAGTTACTTCGGCTACGAGCAGTACTTC
TRBV7-7	few	-	TRBJ2-1	CASSLTPGGYNEQFF	TGTGCCAGCAGCTTAACCCCTGGCGGCTACAATGAGCAGTTCTTC
TRBV30	-	-	TRBJ1-3	CAWRESGNTIYF	TGTGCCTGGAGAGAGTCTGGAAACACCATATATTTT
TRBV19	-	TRBD2	TRBJ2-3	CASSLGTSLPGTQYF	TGTGCCAGTAGTCTCGGGACTAGCCTACCGGGTACGCAGTATTTT
TRBV6-1	-	TRBD2	TRBJ2-1	CASSGLSGGSYNEQFF	TGTGCCAGCAGTGGTCTGAGCGGGGGCTCCTACAATGAGCAGTTCTTC
TRBV5-6	-	-	TRBJ1-1	CASSFSEWATEAFF	TGTGCCAGCAGCTTTAGTGAGTGGGCCACTGAAGCTTTCTTT
TRBV20-1	-	-	TRBJ1-1	CSASEAFF	TGCAGTGCCAGTGAAGCTTTCTTT
TRBV7-9	-	TRBD1	TRBJ2-5	CASSLVGQGKYQETQYF	TGTGCCAGCAGCTTAGTAGGACAGGGGAAGTACCAAGAGACCCAGTACTTC
TRBV23-1	-	-	TRBJ2-3	CASSQLKASEVGGDTDTQYF	TGCGCCAGCAGTCAATTGAAAGCTAGCGAAGTTGGAGGGGACACAGATACGCAGTATTTT
TRBV11-2	-	-	TRBJ1-6	CASSPHLNSPLHF	TGTGCCAGCAGCCCCCACTTAAATTCACCCCTCCACTTT
TRBV6-5	-	-	TRBJ2-7	CASSSPGQPYEQYF	TGTGCCAGCAGTTCTCCGGGACAACCCTACGAGCAGTACTTC
TRBV25-1	-	TRBD2	TRBJ2-2	CANQTGTSGTNTGELFF	TGTGCCAATCAAACCGGGACTAGCGGTACGAACACCGGGGAGCTGTTTTTT
TRBV4-1	-	-	TRBJ1-1	CASRGPLMNTEAFF	TGCGCCAGCAGGGGGCCCCTCATGAACACTGAAGCTTTCTTT
TRBV28	-	TRBD2	TRBJ2-1	CASSSGGGGNNEQFF	TGTGCCAGCAGCTCTGGCGGGGGGGGAAACAATGAGCAGTTCTTC
TRBV30	-	-	TRBJ1-1	CACGLNMNTEAFF	TGTGCCTGTGGACTGAACATGAACACTGAAGCTTTCTTT
TRBV5-5	-	-	TRBJ1-1	CASSLAYTGSETFF	TGTGCCAGCAGCTTGGCCTATACAGGGTCCGAGACTTTCTTT
TRBV6-1	-	-	TRBJ2-5	CASTPGGVETQYF	TGTGCCAGCACACCAGGAGGGGTGGAGACCCAGTACTTC
TRBV30	-	-	TRBJ1-5	CAWGGIGQPQHF	TGTGCCTGGGGGGGGATTGGTCAGCCCCAGCATTTT
TRBV4-2	-	-	TRBJ1-4	CASSQDRETNEKLFF	TGTGCCAGCAGCCAAGACCGAGAGACTAATGAAAAACTGTTTTTT
TRBV5-1	-	TRBD1	TRBJ2-2	CASSLRAGTGVFPGELFF	TGCGCCAGCAGCTTAAGAGCCGGGACAGGGGTTTTCCCCGGGGAGCTGTTTTTT
TRBV6-1	-	TRBD1	TRBJ2-7	CAISRTGSYEQYF	TGTGCCATCTCGAGGACAGGGTCTTACGAGCAGTACTTC
TRBV18	few	-	TRBJ2-2	CASSPKGVLTGELFF	TGTGCCAGCTCACCAAAGGGGGTCTTAACCGGGGAGCTGTTTTTT
TRBV19	-	-	TRBJ1-2	CASNQGQVFGTNYGYTF	TGTGCCAGTAATCAGGGACAAGTCTTTGGTACTAACTATGGCTACACCTTC
TRBV6-6	-	TRBD2	TRBJ2-7	CASTERGLSYEQYF	TGTGCCAGCACGGAGCGGGGGCTCTCCTACGAGCAGTACTTC
TRBV7-2	-	TRBD1	TRBJ2-7	CASSIGQDLYEQYF	TGTGCCAGCAGTATCGGACAGGACCTATACGAGCAGTACTTC
TRBV19	-	-	TRBJ1-5	CASSIPASYRSNQPQHF	TGTGCCAGTAGTATCCCGGCGTCTTACAGAAGCAATCAGCCCCAGCATTTT
TRBV5-1	few	TRBD1	TRBJ2-7	CASSLPSGQGATGEQYF	TGCGCCAGCAGCCTCCCCTCGGGACAGGGGGCAACGGGGGAGCAGTACTTC
TRBV6-5	-	-	TRBJ2-3	CASSDGGSSDTQYF	TGTGCCAGCAGCGACGGGGGAAGTTCGGATACGCAGTATTTT
TRBV6-5	once	-	TRBJ2-7	CASRPPQGTYEQYF	TGTGCCAGCAGGCCACCACAGGGAACCTACGAGCAGTACTTC
TRBV10-1	few	TRBD2	TRBJ2-1	CASRPSGGSNEQFF	TGCGCCAGCAGACCTAGCGGGGGTTCGAATGAGCAGTTCTTC
TRBV13	-	-	TRBJ2-5	CASSLYRVTWQETQYF	TGTGCCAGCAGCTTATACAGGGTAACTTGGCAAGAGACCCAGTACTTC
TRBV5-1	-	-	TRBJ1-4	CASSSGTGGEKLFF	TGCGCCAGCAGCTCCGGGACTGGGGGTGAAAAACTGTTTTTT
TRBV30	once	TRBD2	TRBJ2-2	CAWSKSGVTGELFF	TGTGCCTGGAGCAAGAGCGGGGTCACCGGGGAGCTGTTTTTT
TRBV19	-	-	TRBJ1-1	CARHRRGFSMNTEAFF	TGTGCCAGACACAGACGCGGGTTTAGTATGAACACTGAAGCTTTCTTT
TRBV6-5	-	TRBD1	TRBJ1-2	CASLGTGFANYGYTF	TGTGCCAGCCTAGGGACAGGGTTCGCTAACTATGGCTACACCTTC
TRBV5-5	-	-	TRBJ2-5	CASSDLAGQETQYF	TGTGCCAGCAGCGACCTGGCAGGGCAAGAGACCCAGTACTTC
TRBV28	few	TRBD1	TRBJ1-2	CASSSSGQGLYGYTF	TGTGCCAGCAGTTCGTCTGGACAGGGCCTCTATGGCTACACCTTC
TRBV19	-	TRBD1	TRBJ1-1	CASSTQGGLAEAFF	TGTGCCAGTAGTACACAGGGGGGTCTGGCTGAAGCTTTCTTT
TRBV4-3	-	-	TRBJ2-5	CASSQERQGETQYF	TGCGCCAGCAGCCAAGAACGCCAGGGGGAGACCCAGTACTTC
TRBV13	few	-	TRBJ2-1	CASSLIGSSYNEQFF	TGTGCCAGCAGCTTAATCGGGTCCTCCTACAATGAGCAGTTCTTC
TRBV5-1	-	TRBD1	TRBJ2-7	CASSRVGDRVSEQYF	TGCGCCAGCAGCCGGGTGGGGGACAGGGTATCCGAGCAGTACTTC
TRBV9	-	-	TRBJ2-6	CASNDGDLSHYSGANVLTF	TGTGCCAGCAACGACGGAGACTTAAGCCACTATTCTGGGGCCAACGTCCTGACTTTC
TRBV5-1	-	TRBD2	TRBJ2-2	CASSLALAGLNTGELFF	TGCGCCAGCAGCTTGGCCCTAGCGGGACTGAACACCGGGGAGCTGTTTTTT
TRBV19	-	-	TRBJ2-7	CASSDVGGPRTYEQYF	TGTGCCAGTAGTGATGTGGGGGGGCCTAGGACCTACGAGCAGTACTTC
TRBV18	-	TRBD2	TRBJ2-5	CASSPVLAGETQYF	TGTGCCAGCTCACCAGTATTAGCGGGGGAGACCCAGTACTTC
TRBV27	-	TRBD2	TRBJ2-2	CASSLWLAGGPGELFF	TGTGCCAGCAGTTTATGGCTAGCGGGGGGGCCCGGGGAGCTGTTTTTT
TRBV4-3	-	-	TRBJ2-2	CASSQRSGELFF	TGCGCCAGCAGCCAACGGAGTGGGGAGCTGTTTTTT
TRBV28	-	TRBD2	TRBJ2-5	CASSSRSGGAMETQYF	TGTGCCAGCAGTTCCAGAAGCGGGGGGGCAATGGAGACCCAGTACTTC
TRBV6-5	-	TRBD1	TRBJ2-6	CASSYFRGPGANVLTF	TGTGCCAGCAGTTACTTCAGGGGGCCCGGGGCCAACGTCCTGACTTTC
TRBV4-1	-	TRBD2	TRBJ2-7	CASSLVGLATDEQYF	TGCGCCAGCAGTCTAGTAGGACTAGCGACGGACGAGCAGTACTTC
TRBV6-6	-	-	TRBJ2-2	CASSPGQITGELFF	TGTGCCAGCAGTCCGGGACAAATCACCGGGGAGCTGTTTTTT
TRBV5-1	-	-	TRBJ2-5	CASSPTGRKETQYF	TGCGCCAGCAGCCCCACCGGGAGAAAAGAGACCCAGTACTTC
TRBV11-3	-	-	TRBJ2-7	CASSSVRWTSYEQYF	TGTGCCAGCAGCTCCGTCCGTTGGACTTCCTACGAGCAGTACTTC
TRBV23-1	once	-	TRBJ2-7	CALQGVPYEQYF	TGCGCCCTTCAGGGTGTTCCCTACGAGCAGTACTTC
TRBV27	-	-	TRBJ2-7	CASSSRDGPYEQYF	TGTGCCAGCAGTTCGCGGGACGGTCCCTACGAGCAGTACTTC
TRBV2	-	-	TRBJ1-2	CASSPGLSYGYTF	TGTGCCAGCAGTCCCGGTTTATCCTATGGCTACACCTTC
TRBV6-5	once	TRBD1	TRBJ1-2	CASSYSRTGGGYGYTF	TGTGCCAGCAGTTACTCTCGGACAGGGGGCGGTTATGGCTACACCTTC